The 16 T cell receptor beta chains listed next were all sequenced from one sample in a study of regulatory T cells in long-lasting Graves disease (dated by TCRdb to about 2021). The library was made by multiplex PCR. TCRdb names Illumina HiSeq 4000 as the instrument used. iRepertoire HTBI primers and Arm-PCR amplification of CDR3 regions were used to construct TCR beta libraries. TCRdb cleaned the public reads at Q25 with fastp, built clones with MiXCR and kept in-frame beta chains. Rows with a matching CDR3 protein are joined into one entry that keeps the most common DNA and genes. The sample table holds hundreds of thousands of distinct CDR3 sequences, of which 13% were seen once. Roughly 10% of the sample rests with the top ten. What this sample's time point label stands for: newly diagnosed GD, antithyroid drugs for less than 3 months. RNA was extracted from PBMCs in TRIzol for both TCR sequencing and RNA sequencing.

In addition, the sample was reused for a study of T cells in Graves' hyperthyroidism and ophthalmopathy.

The sample here was peripheral blood mononuclear cells (PBMCs), taken at new diagnosis, from a patient treated with antithyroid drugs. These receptors all stem from a man younger than 40 with Graves disease. Donor details come from another sample of the same person, matched by shared clones.

Concerning this clonotype: Its ends do not fully match the called genes, so a read error is possible. The CDR3 bases are TGCGCCAGCAGCCAAGCCTTAGCGGACTACAATGAGCAGTTCTTC. Translation: CASSQALADYNEQFF. The chain is built from TRBV11-2 and TRBJ2-1, with a tentative D call TRBD2 (6 bases). CDR1 is SGHAT and CDR2 is FQNNGV in the germline V gene. The CDR3 runs 15 residues.

This clonotype was observed a few times. The chain carries TRBV6-4 and TRBJ2-6; unclear D gene. V was pared by 0 bases and J by 0 bases, with 6 bases between. CDR1 and CDR2 from the germline V gene are MRHNA and SNTAGT. The CDR3 extends over 16 amino acids. Here the CDR3 DNA reads TGTGCCAGCAGTGACTCGGCTACCTCTGGGGCCAACGTCCTGACTTTC. Its translation is CASSDSATSGANVLTF.

This clonotype appeared many times. The CDR3 region has the DNA TGTGCCAGCCGTCGTCGGGCTCAAGAGACCCAGTACTTC. It codes for CASRRRAQETQYF. The V gene is TRBV2, the J gene TRBJ2-5; D is unclear. The CDR3 loop spans 13 amino acids. Germline V lookup: CDR1 SNHLY, CDR2 FYNNEI. V was cut by 8 bases and J by 2 bases, with 12 bases left in between.

This clonotype was seen ten or more times. V gene TRBV6-5 combines with J gene TRBJ2-2; 10 nucleotides line up with TRBD1. CDR3 length: 15 amino acids. The junction had 3 bases not matched to a gene; V was cut back by 4 bases and J by 4 bases. The germline V gene encodes CDR1 MNHEY and CDR2 SVGAGI. CDR3 sequence (DNA): TGTGCCAGCAGTTCCGGACAGGGGGGCACCGGGGAGCTGTTTTTT. Translating it yields CASSSGQGGTGELFF.

This clonotype was recorded at least ten times. This chain joins TRBV20-1 and TRBJ1-2; TRBD1 agrees at 12 bases. CDR3 length equals 14 residues. Germline values: CDR1 DFQATT, CDR2 SNEGSKA (reference sequence). Losses at the gene ends were 2 bases for V and 8 bases for J; bases not matched to a gene: 6. The CDR3 DNA sequence: TGCAGTGCTAGACCGGGACAGGGGGCAATAGGCTACACCTTC. It encodes CSARPGQGAIGYTF.

Concerning this clonotype: A read error is possible here, since a much larger clone lies one base away. The chain recombines TRBV6-1 with TRBJ1-2; TRBD1 aligns across 9 bases. The CDR3 has 13 amino acids. Germline-derived CDR1 and CDR2 are MNHNS and SASEGT. V lost 11 bases to trimming and J lost 6 bases; unmatched junction nucleotides: 10. The CDR3 here is CAGRLGTGNGYTF. DNA of the CDR3: TGTGCCGGTCGGCTCGGGACAGGGAATGGCTACACCTTC.

With respect to this clonotype: A much more abundant neighbour one base away suggests this may be a read error. The CDR3 reads CASSLGGLSGPHNEQFF. The DNA of the CDR3 is TGCGCCAGCAGCTTGGGGGGCCTGAGCGGTCCCCACAATGAGCAGTTCTTC. The chain has TRBV5-1 and TRBJ2-1, with D perhaps TRBD1 or TRBD2 (5 bases each). This CDR3 has 17 residues. Trimming removed 0 bases from V and 5 bases from J, with 18 bases in between. Germline V CDR1 and CDR2: SGHRS, YFSETQ.

This chain links TRBV29-1 with TRBJ2-2; possibly TRBD1 for D (6 bases). Per the germline V gene, CDR1 is SQVTM and CDR2 is ANQGSEA. Trimming shortened V by 5 bases and J by 5 bases, and 9 bases separated the two germline ends. The CDR3 has 12 amino acids. The CDR3, as DNA: TGCAGCGTTACAGGGCCTACCGGGGAGCTGTTTTTT. It is translated as CSVTGPTGELFF.

This clonotype was seen repeatedly, ten times or more. The chain is built from TRBV20-1 and TRBJ2-5, with 7 bases identical to TRBD1. Per germline, CDR1 DFQATT and CDR2 SNEGSKA (reference sequence). CDR3 length: 14 amino acids. Losses at the gene ends were 6 bases for V and 0 bases for J; bases not matched to a gene: 7. The CDR3 DNA reads TGCAGTGCAAATGACAGGGCAAACCAAGAGACCCAGTACTTC. It is translated as CSANDRANQETQYF.

About this clonotype: It may be a read error: a sequence one base away is much more abundant. No conserved phenylalanine or tryptophan ends this CDR3, so it is likely a read error. V usage is TRBV6-2 or TRBV6-3 and J usage is TRBJ2-1, with TRBD2 matching 8 bases. This CDR3 is 15 amino acids long. V dropped 6 bases and J dropped 4; count of bases not matched to a gene: 8. In germline, CDR1 is MNHEY, CDR2 SVGEGT. DNA for the CDR3: TGTGCCAGCAGAGACATAGCGGGAAGATACAATGAGCAGTTCTCC. This codes for CASRDIAGRYNEQFS.

This clonotype was detected ten times or more. The V gene is TRBV27, the J gene TRBJ1-1, with D perhaps matching TRBD1 (5 bases). The CDR3 length is 15 residues. Germline-derived CDR1 and CDR2 are MNHEY and SMNVEV (reference sequence). V shed 8 bases and J shed 4 bases, with 20 bases lying between them. This CDR3 is CASGLRAGTGTEAFF. The CDR3 DNA sequence: TGTGCCAGCGGCCTTAGGGCAGGGACGGGCACTGAAGCTTTCTTT.

The chain is built from TRBV20-1 and TRBJ2-7, with 7 bases lining up with TRBD1. V lost 5 bases and J lost 7; bases outside the gene matches: 14. This CDR3 contains 14 residues. Germline values: CDR1 DFQATT, CDR2 SNEGSKA (reference sequence). The chain's CDR3 is CSAAPPTGVGEQYF. The CDR3, as DNA: TGCAGTGCTGCCCCTCCCACAGGGGTGGGGGAGCAGTACTTC.

Of note for this clonotype: A read error likely explains this, since a far larger clone differs by one base. This sequence joins TRBV30 and TRBJ2-1; D unresolved. The ends were cut back, 0 bases at V and 10 bases at J, with 7 bases in the middle. Germline V lookup: CDR1 GTSNPN, CDR2 SVGIG (reference sequence). The CDR3 totals 11 residues. The CDR3 DNA reads TGTGCCTGGAGTGTACCCAACGAGCAGTTCTTC. Amino acid sequence: CAWSVPNEQFF.

The chain carries TRBV20-1 and TRBJ2-1; D not resolved. The germline gives CDR1 DFQATT, CDR2 SNEGSKA (reference sequence). Trimming left V 0 bases short and J 10 bases short, with 13 bases between. The CDR3 runs to 13 residues. CDR3 sequence reads: CSARDPGLPEQFF. The CDR3 nucleotides read TGCAGTGCTAGAGATCCTGGGCTACCCGAGCAGTTCTTC.

This clonotype was seen a few times. The rearrangement joins TRBV29-1 to TRBJ2-2; 11 nucleotides align to TRBD2. The CDR3 has 16 residues. Per the germline V gene, CDR1 is SQVTM and CDR2 is ANQGSEA. V was clipped by 0 bases and J by 0 bases; unmatched bases: 0. The DNA of the CDR3 is TGCAGCGTTGAAGAGGGACTAGCGGCGAACACCGGGGAGCTGTTTTTT. Protein sequence: CSVEEGLAANTGELFF.

The chain links TRBV19 to TRBJ2-3, with D perhaps being TRBD1 or TRBD2 (5 bases each). This CDR3 has 14 amino acids. Germline V gene data show CDR1 as LNHDA and CDR2 as SQIVND (reference sequence). V lost 6 bases and J 0 bases, leaving 10 bases between the germline ends. CDR3 loop: CASSPWDSTDTQYF. Here the CDR3 DNA reads TGTGCCAGTAGCCCTTGGGACAGCACAGATACGCAGTATTTT.